A single T cell receptor beta chain is shown here with its context. cDNA libraries for TCR alpha and TCR beta, carrying sample barcodes and UMIs, came from 5'RACE with constant-segment primers. One entry per CDR3 protein results from TCRdb running MiXCR on the 5' RACE reads. This table has fewer than 600,000 distinct CDR3 sequences, 20% to 25% appearing once. This record comes from a study of T-cell memory formation after mild COVID-19. V was clipped by 5 bases and J by 3 bases, with 10 bases between them. Germline V CDR1 and CDR2: MNHEY, SVGAGI. The CDR3 extends over 13 amino acids. Sequenced material: PBMCs or a T cell subset sorted from them (not recorded which). The chain couples TRBV6-5 to TRBJ2-5, with a tentative D call TRBD1 (6 bases). The receptor was derived from an adult woman who had mild COVID-19 (a few samples of this study predate the infection). Cell type and time point are not known. CDR3: CASSDYREETQYF. CDR3 nucleotide sequence: TGTGCCAGCAGTGACTACAGGGAAGAGACCCAGTACTTC.